One T cell receptor (beta chain) is described in this entry. The antigen is not known. The trim removed 4 bases at V and 3 bases at J, leaving 12 bases unmatched. Germline V CDR1 and CDR2: LNHDA, SQIVND (reference sequence). There are 17 residues in the CDR3. The PCR employed 60 Vbeta primers together with 13 Jbeta primers. Generated by immunoSEQ multiplex PCR, the TCRdb table keeps only in-frame clones and is missing some. The sample includes about 180,000 clones, around 74% of them seen just once. The data belong to a study of cytomegalovirus exposure and HLA in healthy donors. Findings and limits, study-wide: Later on, a genetic analysis was performed. It linked a missense variant in DCLRE1C with V- and J-gene trimming of TCR beta. When a later analysis was performed, an Asian-associated ancestry cluster reportedly had fewer N-insertions than the approximately 680-donor mean. There were several of the most significant clusters that appeared linked to common viral pathogens in a later analysis.

This chain connects TRBV19 to TRBJ2-7; 10 bases align to TRBD2. Sequenced sample: PBMCs. The source of this sequence is a male donor in good health and CMV-seronegative. CDR3 DNA sequence: TGTGCCAGTAGTACGCATGGTACTAGCGGGACATTCTACGAGCAGTACTTC. Protein sequence: CASSTHGTSGTFYEQYF.